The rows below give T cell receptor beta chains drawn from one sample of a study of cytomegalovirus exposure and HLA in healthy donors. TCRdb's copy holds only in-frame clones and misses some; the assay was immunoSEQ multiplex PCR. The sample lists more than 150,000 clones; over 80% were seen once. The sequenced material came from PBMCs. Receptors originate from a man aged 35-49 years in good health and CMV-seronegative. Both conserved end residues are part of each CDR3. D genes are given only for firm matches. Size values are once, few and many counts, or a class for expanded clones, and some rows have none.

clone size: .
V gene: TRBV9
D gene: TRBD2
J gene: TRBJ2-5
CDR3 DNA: TGTGCCAGCAGCGTATCGGGGAATAGCGGGGGGGCAGAGACCCAGTACTTC
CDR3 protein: CASSVSGNSGGAETQYF

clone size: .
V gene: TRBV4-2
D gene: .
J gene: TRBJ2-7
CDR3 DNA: TGTGCCAGCAGCCAAGGGCAGGGGACCTACGAGCAGTACTTC
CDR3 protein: CASSQGQGTYEQYF

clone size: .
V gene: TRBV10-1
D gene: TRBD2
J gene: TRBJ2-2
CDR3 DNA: TGCGCCAGCAGTGAGCTAGCGGGAGGGCCGGGCACCGGGGAGCTGTTTTTT
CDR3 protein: CASSELAGGPGTGELFF

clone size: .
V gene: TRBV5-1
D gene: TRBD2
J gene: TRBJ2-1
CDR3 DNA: TGCGCCAGCAGCTTCGGGACTAGCGGGAGACCTGAGCAGTTCTTC
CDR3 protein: CASSFGTSGRPEQFF

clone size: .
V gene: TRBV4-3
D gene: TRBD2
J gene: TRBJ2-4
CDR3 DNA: TGCGCCAGCAGCCCTACTAGCGGGAGAAGCATTCAGTACTTC
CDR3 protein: CASSPTSGRSIQYF

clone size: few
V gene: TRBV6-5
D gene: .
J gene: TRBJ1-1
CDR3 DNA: TGTGCCAGCAGTTACTCAGGTGGGGGGTTAGACACTGAAGCTTTCTTT
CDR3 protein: CASSYSGGGLDTEAFF

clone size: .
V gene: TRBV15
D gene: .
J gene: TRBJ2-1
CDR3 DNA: TGTGCCACCAGCAGTATACTAGTGGGTGAGCAGTTCTTC
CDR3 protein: CATSSILVGEQFF

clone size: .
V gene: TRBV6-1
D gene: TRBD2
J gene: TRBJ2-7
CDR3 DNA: TGTGCCAGCAGTGAACCGGGGGGGGCTACCTACGAGCAGTACTTC
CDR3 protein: CASSEPGGATYEQYF

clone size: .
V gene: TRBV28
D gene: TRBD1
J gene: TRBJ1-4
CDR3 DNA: TGTGCCAGCAGTACGTCTCGGGACAGGCCCATTGAAAAACTGTTTTTT
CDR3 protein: CASSTSRDRPIEKLFF

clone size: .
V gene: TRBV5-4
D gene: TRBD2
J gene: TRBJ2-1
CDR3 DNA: TGTGCCAGCAGCATACGACTTACTAGCGGGAGCGGGAACAATGAGCAGTTCTTC
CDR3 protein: CASSIRLTSGSGNNEQFF

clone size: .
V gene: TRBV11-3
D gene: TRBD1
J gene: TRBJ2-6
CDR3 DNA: TGTGCCAGCAGCTTAGGGACAGGCTCTGGGGCCAACGTCCTGACTTTC
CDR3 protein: CASSLGTGSGANVLTF

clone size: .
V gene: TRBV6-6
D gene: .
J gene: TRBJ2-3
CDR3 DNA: TGTGCCAGCAGTTCTAGCGCAGATACGCAGTATTTT
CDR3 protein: CASSSSADTQYF

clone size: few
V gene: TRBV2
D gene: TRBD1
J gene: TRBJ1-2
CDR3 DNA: TGTGCCAGCACTATGGACAGGACCTATGGCTACACCTTC
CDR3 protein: CASTMDRTYGYTF

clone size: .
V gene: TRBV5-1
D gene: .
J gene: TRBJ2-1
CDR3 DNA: TGCGCCAGCAGCTTGGATCGGGCAGGGCCCAATGAGCAGTTCTTC
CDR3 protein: CASSLDRAGPNEQFF

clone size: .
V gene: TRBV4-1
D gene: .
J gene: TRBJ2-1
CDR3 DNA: TGCGCCAGCAGCCAAGGGGCAGGGGACCCCTACAATGAGCAGTTCTTC
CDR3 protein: CASSQGAGDPYNEQFF

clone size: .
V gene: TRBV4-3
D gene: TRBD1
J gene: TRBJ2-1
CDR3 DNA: TGCGCCAGCAGCCAAGTTTTGGGACAGGACAATGAGCAGTTCTTC
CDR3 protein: CASSQVLGQDNEQFF

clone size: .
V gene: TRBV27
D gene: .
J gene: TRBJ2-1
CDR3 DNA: TGTGCCAGCAGTCCTTGGACAAACTACAATGAGCAGTTCTTC
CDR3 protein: CASSPWTNYNEQFF

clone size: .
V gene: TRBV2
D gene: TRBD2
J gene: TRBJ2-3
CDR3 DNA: TGTGCCAGCAGACTAGCGGGAGGGCCAGATACGCAGTATTTT
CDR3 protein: CASRLAGGPDTQYF

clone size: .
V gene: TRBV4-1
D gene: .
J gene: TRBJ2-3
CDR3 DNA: TGCGCCAGCAGCCAAGAATATAAAGGACAGTGGACAGATACGCAGTATTTT
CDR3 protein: CASSQEYKGQWTDTQYF

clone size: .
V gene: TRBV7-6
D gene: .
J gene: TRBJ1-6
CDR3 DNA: TGTGCCAGCAGCTTAGACATCCTGCCCCGACTTAATTCACCCCTCCACTTT
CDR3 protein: CASSLDILPRLNSPLHF

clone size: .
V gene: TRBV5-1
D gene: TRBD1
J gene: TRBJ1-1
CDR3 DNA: TGCGCCAGCAGGGGACAGGGGGCCTTGAACACTGAAGCTTTCTTT
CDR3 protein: CASRGQGALNTEAFF

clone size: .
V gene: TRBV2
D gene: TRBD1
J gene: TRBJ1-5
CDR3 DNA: TGTGCCAGCAGTGCAACAGGGGGTCAGCCCCAGCATTTT
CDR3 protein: CASSATGGQPQHF

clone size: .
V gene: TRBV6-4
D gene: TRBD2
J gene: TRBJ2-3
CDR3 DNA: TGTGCCAGCAGCCCCGGGACTAGCGGGACGGGTACGCAGTATTTT
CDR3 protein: CASSPGTSGTGTQYF

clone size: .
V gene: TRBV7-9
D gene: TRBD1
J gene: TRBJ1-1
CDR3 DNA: TGTGCCAGCAGCGACTGGGACAGGGAAGCTTTCTTT
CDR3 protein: CASSDWDREAFF

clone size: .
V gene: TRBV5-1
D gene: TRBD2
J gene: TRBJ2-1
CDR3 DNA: TGCGCCAGCAGCCTACTAGCGGGGGGGAGTAGTGAGCAGTTCTTC
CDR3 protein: CASSLLAGGSSEQFF

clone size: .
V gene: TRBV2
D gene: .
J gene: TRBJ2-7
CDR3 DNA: TGTGCCAGCAGGGCGGACTGGGGGGTTTCCTACGAGCAGTACTTC
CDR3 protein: CASRADWGVSYEQYF

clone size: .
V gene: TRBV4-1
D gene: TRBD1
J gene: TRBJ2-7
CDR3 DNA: TGCGCCAGCAGCCACCCACCCGGGACAGGGGCCTACGAGCAGTACTTC
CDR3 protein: CASSHPPGTGAYEQYF

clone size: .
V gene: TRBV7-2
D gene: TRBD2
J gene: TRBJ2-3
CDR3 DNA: TGTGCCAGCAGCGCCAGCGGGAGTCGGGCAGATACGCAGTATTTT
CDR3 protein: CASSASGSRADTQYF

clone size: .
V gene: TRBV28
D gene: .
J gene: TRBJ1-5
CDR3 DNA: TGTGCCAGCAAACGTCAGGGTGGCAATCAGCCCCAGCATTTT
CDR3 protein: CASKRQGGNQPQHF

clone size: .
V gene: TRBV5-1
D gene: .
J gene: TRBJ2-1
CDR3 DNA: TGCGCCAGCAGCCTGTCTAGCCTCAATGAGCAGTTCTTC
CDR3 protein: CASSLSSLNEQFF

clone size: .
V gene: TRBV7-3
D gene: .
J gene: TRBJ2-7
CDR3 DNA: TGTGCCAGCAGCTTAAGGCCGGGAATCGAGCAGTACTTC
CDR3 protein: CASSLRPGIEQYF

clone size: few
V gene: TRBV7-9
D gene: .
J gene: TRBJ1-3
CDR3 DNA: TGTGCCAGCAGCTTACCCAAATGGGGAGTTTCCGTCTCTGGAAACACCATATATTTT
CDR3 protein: CASSLPKWGVSVSGNTIYF

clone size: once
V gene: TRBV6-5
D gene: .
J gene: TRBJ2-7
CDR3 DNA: TGTGCCAGCAGTCCAACCTGGGCTACCTCCTACGAGCAGTACTTC
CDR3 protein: CASSPTWATSYEQYF

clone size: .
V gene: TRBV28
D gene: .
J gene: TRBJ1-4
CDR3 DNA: TGTGCCAGCAGTTTCCGAGGACAGCCCAATGAAAAACTGTTTTTT
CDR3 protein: CASSFRGQPNEKLFF

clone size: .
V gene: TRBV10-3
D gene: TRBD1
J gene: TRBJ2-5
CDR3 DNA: TGTGCCATCAGCTCGACAGGGGGACAAGAGACCCAGTACTTC
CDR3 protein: CAISSTGGQETQYF

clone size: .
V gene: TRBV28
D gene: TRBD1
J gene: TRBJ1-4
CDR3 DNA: TGTGCCAGCAGTGGACAGGGACTCGGTGAAAAACTGTTTTTT
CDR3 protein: CASSGQGLGEKLFF

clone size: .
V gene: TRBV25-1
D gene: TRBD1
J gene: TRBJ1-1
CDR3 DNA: TGTGTCAGCCGTACCGGACAGGGGGTTCGGAACACTGAAGCTTTCTTT
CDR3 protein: CVSRTGQGVRNTEAFF

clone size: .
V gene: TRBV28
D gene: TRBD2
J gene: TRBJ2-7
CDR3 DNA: TGTGCCAGCAGTTTTAGGTCGGTAGCGGGACCTTTCTACGAGCAGTACTTC
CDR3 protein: CASSFRSVAGPFYEQYF

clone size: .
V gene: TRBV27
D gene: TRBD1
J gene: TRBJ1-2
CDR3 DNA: TGTGCCAGCAGTTACTTGGACTCCAGGGGGCGGGACTATGGCTACACCTTC
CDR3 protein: CASSYLDSRGRDYGYTF

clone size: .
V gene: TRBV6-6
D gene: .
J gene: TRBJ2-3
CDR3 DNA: TGTGCCAGCAGCTCGACTGGACTTAGCACAGATACGCAGTATTTT
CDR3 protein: CASSSTGLSTDTQYF

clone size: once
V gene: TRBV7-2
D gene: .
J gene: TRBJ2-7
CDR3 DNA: TGTGCCAGCAGCTTATTGGCGGGGTCCTACGAGCAGTACTTC
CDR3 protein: CASSLLAGSYEQYF

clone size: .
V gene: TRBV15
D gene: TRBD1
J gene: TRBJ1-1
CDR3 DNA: TGTGCCACCAGCAGAGACTCAGGGACAGGCCTTAGGGCGTTT
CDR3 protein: CATSRDSGTGLRAF

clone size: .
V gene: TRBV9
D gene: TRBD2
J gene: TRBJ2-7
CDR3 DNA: TGTGCCAGCAGCGTTGCAGCGGGAGTAGGCGAGCAGTACTTC
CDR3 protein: CASSVAAGVGEQYF

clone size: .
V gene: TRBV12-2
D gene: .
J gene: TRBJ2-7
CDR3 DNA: TGTGCAAGTCGCTTAAGAATAGCGGACCCTCACGAGCAGTACTTC
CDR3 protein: CASRLRIADPHEQYF

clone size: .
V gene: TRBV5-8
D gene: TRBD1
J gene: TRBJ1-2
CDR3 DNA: TGTGCCAGCAGCCCGGGACAGGGGGCTTTTTATGGCTACACCTTC
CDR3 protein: CASSPGQGAFYGYTF

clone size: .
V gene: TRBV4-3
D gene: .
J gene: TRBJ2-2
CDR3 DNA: TGCGCCAGCAGCCAAGATTCAGGGATCACCGGGGAGCTGTTTTTT
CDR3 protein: CASSQDSGITGELFF

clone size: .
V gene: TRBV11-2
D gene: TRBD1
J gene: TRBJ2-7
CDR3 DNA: TGTGCCAGCAGCTTAAGGACAGGGGACGAGCAGTACTTC
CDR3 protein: CASSLRTGDEQYF

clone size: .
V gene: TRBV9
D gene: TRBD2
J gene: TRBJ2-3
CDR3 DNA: TGTGCCAGCAGCGTAGGTAGCGGACTAGCGGGGGTCACAGATACGCAGTATTTT
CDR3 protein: CASSVGSGLAGVTDTQYF

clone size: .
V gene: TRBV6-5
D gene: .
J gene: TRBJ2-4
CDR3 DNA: TGTGCCAGCTCTTTAAGGGTCAGGGCCGGCATTCAGTACTTC
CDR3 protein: CASSLRVRAGIQYF

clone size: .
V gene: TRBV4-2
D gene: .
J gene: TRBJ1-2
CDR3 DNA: TGTGCCAGCAGCCAAGGGGGGGGAGGGCTTTTTGGCTACACCTTC
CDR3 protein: CASSQGGGGLFGYTF

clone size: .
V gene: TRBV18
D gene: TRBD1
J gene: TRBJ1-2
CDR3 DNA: TGTGCCAGCTCACCAACAGGGGAGGTTTACTATGGCTACACCTTC
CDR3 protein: CASSPTGEVYYGYTF